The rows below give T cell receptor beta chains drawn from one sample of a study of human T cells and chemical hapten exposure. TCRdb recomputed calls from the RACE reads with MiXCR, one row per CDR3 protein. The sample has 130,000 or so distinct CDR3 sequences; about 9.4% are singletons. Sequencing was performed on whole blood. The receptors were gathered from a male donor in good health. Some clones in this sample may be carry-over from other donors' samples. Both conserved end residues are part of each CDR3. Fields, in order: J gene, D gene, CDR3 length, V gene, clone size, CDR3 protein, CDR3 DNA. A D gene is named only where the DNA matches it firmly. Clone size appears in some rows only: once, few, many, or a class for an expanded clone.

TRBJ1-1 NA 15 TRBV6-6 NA CASSYPQGGGTEAFF TGTGCCAGCAGTTACCCTCAGGGAGGAGGCACTGAAGCTTTCTTT
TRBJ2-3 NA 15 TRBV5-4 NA CASSFLQGTTDTQYF TGTGCCAGCAGCTTTCTCCAGGGTACCACAGATACGCAGTATTTT
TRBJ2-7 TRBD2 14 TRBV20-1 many CSARDPSGANEQYF TGCAGTGCTAGAGATCCCAGCGGGGCCAACGAGCAGTACTTC
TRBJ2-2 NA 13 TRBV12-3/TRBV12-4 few CASRQGGHGELFF TGTGCCAGCAGGCAAGGGGGGCACGGGGAGCTGTTTTTT
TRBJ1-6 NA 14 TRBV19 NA CATQWVYYNSPLHF TGTGCCACCCAGTGGGTGTATTATAATTCACCCCTCCACTTT
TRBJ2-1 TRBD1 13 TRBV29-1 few CSTGTGNYNEQFF TGCAGCACAGGGACAGGGAACTACAATGAGCAGTTCTTC
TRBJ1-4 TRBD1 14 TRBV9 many CASSARGRNEKLFF TGTGCCAGCAGCGCCAGGGGGAGGAATGAAAAACTGTTTTTT
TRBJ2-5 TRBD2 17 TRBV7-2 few CASSLVVTSGGQETQYF TGTGCCAGCAGCTTAGTAGTAACTAGCGGGGGACAAGAGACCCAGTACTTC
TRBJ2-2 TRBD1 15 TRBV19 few CASSGQGKNTGELFF TGTGCCAGTAGTGGACAGGGGAAGAACACCGGGGAGCTGTTTTTT
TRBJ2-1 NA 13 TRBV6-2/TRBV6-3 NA CASTQQNYNEQFF TGTGCCAGCACCCAACAGAACTACAATGAGCAGTTCTTC
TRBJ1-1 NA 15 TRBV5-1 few CASSLGRGRDTEAFF TGCGCCAGCAGCTTAGGACGGGGGAGGGACACTGAAGCTTTCTTT
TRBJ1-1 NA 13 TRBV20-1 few CSATSTGSTEAFF TGCAGTGCTACGTCCACAGGGTCCACTGAAGCTTTCTTT
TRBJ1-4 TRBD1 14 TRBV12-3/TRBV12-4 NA CASSPTGGQEKLFF TGTGCCAGCAGCCCGACAGGGGGCCAGGAAAAACTGTTTTTT
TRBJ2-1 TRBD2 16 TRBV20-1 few CSARLRTSGGTNEQFF TGCAGTGCCCGACTGCGGACTAGCGGGGGGACCAATGAGCAGTTCTTC
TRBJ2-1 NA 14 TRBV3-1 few CASSQFREMNEQFF TGTGCCAGCAGCCAATTCCGGGAGATGAATGAGCAGTTCTTC
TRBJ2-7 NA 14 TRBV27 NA CASSLQGAVYEQYF TGTGCCAGCAGTTTGCAGGGTGCGGTCTACGAGCAGTACTTC
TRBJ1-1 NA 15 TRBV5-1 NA CASSLGASMNTEAFF TGCGCCAGCAGCTTGGGGGCATCCATGAACACTGAAGCTTTCTTT
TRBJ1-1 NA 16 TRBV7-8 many CASSLANRVLNTEAFF TGTGCCAGCAGCTTAGCGAATCGGGTCTTGAACACTGAAGCTTTCTTT
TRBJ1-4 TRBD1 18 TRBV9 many CASSVDETGGRLGEKLFF TGTGCCAGCAGCGTAGATGAGACAGGGGGCCGTCTGGGGGAAAAACTGTTTTTT
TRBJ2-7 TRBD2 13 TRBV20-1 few CSASLAGTEEQYF TGCAGTGCTAGCTTAGCGGGAACGGAGGAGCAGTACTTC
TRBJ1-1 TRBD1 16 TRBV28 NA CASSGAPGTGNTEAFF TGTGCCAGCAGTGGAGCCCCCGGGACAGGTAACACTGAAGCTTTCTTT
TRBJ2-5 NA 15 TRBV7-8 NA CASSPLVGGRETQYF TGTGCCAGCAGCCCCCTTGTTGGGGGGCGGGAGACCCAGTACTTC
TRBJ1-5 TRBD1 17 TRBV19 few CASSSDRGAISNQPQHF TGTGCCAGTAGTAGCGACAGGGGCGCTATTAGCAATCAGCCCCAGCATTTT
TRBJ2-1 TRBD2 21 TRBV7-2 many CASSLITRGLAGGSSYNEQFF TGTGCCAGCAGCCTGATCACCAGGGGACTAGCGGGGGGGAGCTCCTACAATGAGCAGTTCTTC
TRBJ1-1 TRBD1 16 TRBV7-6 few CASSLPGQGENTEAFF TGTGCCAGCAGCCTACCGGGACAGGGGGAGAACACTGAAGCTTTCTTT
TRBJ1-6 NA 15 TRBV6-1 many CASRVGRSYNSPLHF TGTGCCAGCAGGGTAGGACGGAGCTATAATTCACCCCTCCACTTT
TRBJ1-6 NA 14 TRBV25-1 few CASSEPHRNSPLHF TGTGCCAGCAGTGAACCACACAGGAATTCACCCCTCCACTTT
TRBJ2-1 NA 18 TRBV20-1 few CSARDQSLSPFRTDEQFF TGCAGTGCTAGGGATCAGTCGCTTTCGCCCTTCCGGACGGATGAGCAGTTCTTC
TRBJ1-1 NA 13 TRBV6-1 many CASSDQGIAEAFF TGTGCCAGCAGTGATCAGGGGATCGCTGAAGCTTTCTTT
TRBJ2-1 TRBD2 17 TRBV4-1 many CASSLTYGAGGKAEQFF TGCGCCAGCAGCCTTACCTATGGAGCGGGGGGGAAGGCTGAGCAGTTCTTC
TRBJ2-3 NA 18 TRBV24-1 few CATSDRHGTGGSTDTQYF TGTGCCACCAGTGATCGCCACGGGACCGGAGGGAGCACAGATACGCAGTATTTT
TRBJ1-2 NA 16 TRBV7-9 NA CASSPPQAGAPVGYTF TGTGCCAGCAGCCCCCCCCAGGCAGGGGCGCCTGTTGGCTACACCTTC
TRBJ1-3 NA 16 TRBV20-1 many CSATQDRTSSGNTIYF TGCAGTGCTACCCAAGACAGGACGAGCTCTGGAAACACCATATATTTT
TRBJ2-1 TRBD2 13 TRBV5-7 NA CASSLGLAPEQFF TGTGCCAGCAGCTTGGGACTAGCACCAGAGCAGTTCTTC
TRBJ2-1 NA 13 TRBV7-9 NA CASSLPPLEEQFF TGTGCCAGCAGCCTTCCCCCCCTGGAGGAGCAGTTCTTC
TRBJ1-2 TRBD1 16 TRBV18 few CASSPLGQGSFYGYTF TGTGCCAGCTCACCACTAGGACAGGGGAGTTTCTATGGCTACACCTTC
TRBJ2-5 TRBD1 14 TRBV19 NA CASAGTGGRETQYF TGTGCCAGTGCTGGGACAGGGGGCCGAGAGACCCAGTACTTC
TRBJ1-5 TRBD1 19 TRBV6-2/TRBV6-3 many CASSPPGQDAEYSNQPQHF TGTGCCAGCAGCCCCCCGGGACAGGACGCAGAATATAGCAATCAGCCCCAGCATTTT
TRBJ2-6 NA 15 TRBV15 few CATSAQGGGANVLTF TGTGCCACCAGCGCACAGGGTGGCGGGGCCAACGTCCTGACTTTC
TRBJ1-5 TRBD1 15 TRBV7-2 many CASSQGQGYDQPQHF TGTGCCAGCAGTCAGGGACAGGGATACGATCAGCCCCAGCATTTT
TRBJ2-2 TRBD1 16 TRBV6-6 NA CASSYGTGPNTGELFF TGTGCCAGCAGTTACGGGACAGGGCCCAACACCGGGGAGCTGTTTTTT
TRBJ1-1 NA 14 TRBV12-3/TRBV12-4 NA CASRSTELNTEAFF TGTGCCAGCAGGTCGACAGAATTGAACACTGAAGCTTTCTTT
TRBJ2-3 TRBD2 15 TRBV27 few CASSLNSGGADTQYF TGTGCCAGCAGTTTAAATAGCGGGGGCGCAGATACGCAGTATTTT
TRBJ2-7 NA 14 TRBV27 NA CASSRAGYSYEQYF TGTGCCAGCAGCAGGGCAGGGTACTCCTACGAGCAGTACTTC
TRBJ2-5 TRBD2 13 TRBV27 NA CASSLAEQETQYF TGTGCCAGCAGTCTAGCGGAACAAGAGACCCAGTACTTC
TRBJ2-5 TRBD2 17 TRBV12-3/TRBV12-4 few CASSPRGVPYPQETQYF TGTGCCAGCAGTCCCCGGGGGGTGCCCTATCCCCAAGAGACCCAGTACTTC
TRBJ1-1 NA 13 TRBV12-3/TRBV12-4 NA CASSLDSWTEAFF TGTGCCAGCAGTTTAGATTCGTGGACTGAAGCTTTCTTT
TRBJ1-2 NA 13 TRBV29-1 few CSAGGGRQDGYTF TGCAGCGCCGGGGGAGGGAGACAGGATGGCTACACCTTC
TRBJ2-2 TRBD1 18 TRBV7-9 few CASRYWRLGTANTGELFF TGTGCCAGCAGATATTGGCGCCTAGGGACAGCGAACACCGGGGAGCTGTTTTTT
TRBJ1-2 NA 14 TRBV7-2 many CASSLRRTDYGYTF TGTGCCAGCAGCTTAAGGCGGACGGACTATGGCTACACCTTC
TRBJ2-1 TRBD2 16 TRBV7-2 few CASSLASGGADNEQFF TGTGCCAGCAGCTTAGCTAGCGGGGGCGCGGACAATGAGCAGTTCTTC
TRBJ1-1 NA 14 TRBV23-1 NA CASSQSRAQAEAFF TGCGCCAGCAGTCAATCGAGGGCACAGGCGGAAGCTTTCTTT
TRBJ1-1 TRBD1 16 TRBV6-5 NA CASSLIWDRGNTEAFF TGTGCCAGCAGTCTGATTTGGGACAGGGGAAACACTGAAGCTTTCTTT